The clone carrying this TCR beta chain came up once. In the CD4+ fraction, cells were divided into CD45RA+ naive and CD45RA-negative memory subsets. The record originates from a study of shared clonotypes between healthy human individuals. The CDR3 is 14 amino acids. Per the germline V gene, CDR1 is SGHRS and CDR2 is YFSETQ. Germline trimming cut 7 bases from V and 6 bases from J; bases unmatched to any gene: 8. Assay used: immunoSEQ multiplex PCR; TCRdb lists only in-frame clones, some missing. Of millions of clones listed, around nine tenths are singletons. The chain is built from TRBV5-1 and TRBJ1-1; 11 nucleotides align to TRBD1. The clonotype comes from a man in his late teens or twenties in good health. The sequencing sample was made of naive CD4+ T cells sorted from blood. Subset given: CD45RA+ positively selected. For the CDR3, the DNA is TGCGCCAGCGGACAGGGGGCCAATTATCCTGAAGCTTTCTTT. It is translated as CASGQGANYPEAFF.